One sample yielded the 16 T cell receptor beta chains listed below, sequenced in a study of T cell responses to AZD1222 COVID-19 vaccine listed by TCRdb under 2021. Read against the paper, the sample's time point label means: about 28 days (+/-7) after the second vaccine dose. Receptor amplification or capture employed the immunoSEQ multiplex PCR assay. In its TCRdb copy, this immuneACCESS table keeps in-frame sequences only and misses some clones. Where compared with another copy, unresolved V genes explain less than half of these, and the others have no known cause. This sample is represented by under 170,000 clones; around 90% of them were singletons. 3% to 3.5% of the sample is taken by the ten largest. The input for sequencing was peripheral blood, taken 28 days after the second AZD1222 dose. The source is an adult who received the AZD1222 COVID-19 vaccine.

The gene calls are TRBV7-8 and TRBJ2-1; TRBD2 matches 9 bases. The CDR3 has 17 residues. Germline V gene sequence: CDR1 SGHVS, CDR2 FQNEAQ. The J segment lost 4 bases and the V segment lost 1 base, leaving 8 bases of the junction unmatched. DNA of the CDR3: TGTGCCAGCAGCTTAGGGAGGGCTAGCGGGACTTACAATGAGCAGTTCTTC. Protein sequence: CASSLGRASGTYNEQFF.

With respect to this clone: Additional DNA sequences in this sample encode the identical CDR3. V gene TRBV30 combines with J gene TRBJ2-7; possible D gene TRBD1, 6 bases. This CDR3 is 13 amino acids long. V was cut by 0 bases and J by 1 base, with 7 bases left in between. CDR1 and CDR2 from the germline V gene are GTSNPN and SVGIG (reference sequence). The CDR3: CAWSVDRSYEQYF. CDR3 coding DNA: TGTGCCTGGAGTGTGGACAGATCCTACGAGCAGTACTTC.

CDR3 DNA: TGCAGCGTTGATCAGGAGCAGTTCTTC. This codes for CSVDQEQFF. The J gene is TRBJ2-1, the V gene TRBV29-1; D gene ambiguous. Germline lookup yields CDR1 SQVTM and CDR2 ANQGSEA. The V end was cut by 3 bases, the J end by 10 bases, with 4 bases between. CDR3 length equals 9 residues.

The CDR3 region has the DNA TGCGCCAGCACCCAGGGGGATACTGAAGCTTTCTTT. As protein: CASTQGDTEAFF. V and J are TRBV10-2 and TRBJ1-1; 7 bases are a match to TRBD1. V dropped 7 bases and J dropped 5; count of bases not matched to a gene: 4. This CDR3 has 12 amino acids. Germline lookup yields CDR1 WSHSY and CDR2 SAAADI.

This clone has just one count. The chain employs TRBV10-2 and TRBJ1-2; possible D gene TRBD1, 6 bases. Germline CDR1 and CDR2: WSHSY and SAAADI. V was trimmed by 0 bases and J by 0 bases, leaving 8 bases between them. The CDR3 is 15 amino acids. The CDR3 nucleotides are TGCGCCAGCAGTGAGTCTAGGGGGACTAACTATGGCTACACCTTC. It codes for CASSESRGTNYGYTF.

The rearrangement joins TRBV5-1 to TRBJ2-3; a weak D match, TRBD2 (5 bases). This CDR3 is built from 14 residues. Germline V gene lookup returns CDR1 SGHRS and CDR2 YFSETQ. V shed 4 bases and J shed 6 bases, with 15 bases lying between them. CDR3 region: CASSPSSEADTQYF. The DNA of the CDR3 is TGCGCCAGCAGCCCGTCTTCGGAGGCGGATACGCAGTATTTT.

This sequence joins TRBV7-2 and TRBJ1-2, with a possible D match to TRBD1 (6 bases). Germline CDR1 SGHTA, CDR2 FQGNSA. The CDR3 runs to 19 residues. V was clipped by 3 bases and J by 8 bases, with 31 bases between them. CDR3 residues: CASSFRTLGGRGSMEGYTF. CDR3 bases: TGTGCCAGCAGCTTTCGGACTCTAGGGGGGAGGGGTTCTATGGAAGGCTACACCTTC.

The CDR3 DNA is TGCGCCAGCAGATATGCTAGCGGGAGGGTGAATGAGCAGTTCTTC. Amino acid sequence: CASRYASGRVNEQFF. The rearrangement links TRBV5-1 to TRBJ2-1; the match to TRBD2 covers 12 bases. V shed 5 bases and J 7 bases; nucleotides not matched to a gene: 7. Germline CDR1 reads SGHRS; CDR2 reads YFSETQ. The CDR3 totals 15 residues.

The chain combines TRBV18 with TRBJ1-5; D possibly corresponds to TRBD1 (6 bases). Germline CDR1 KGHSH, CDR2 LQKENI. CDR3 length: 13 amino acids. V lost 6 bases and J 4 bases, leaving 10 bases between the germline ends. The CDR3 DNA sequence: TGTGCCAGCTCGTCCCAGGGGAATCAGCCCCAGCATTTT. It codes for CASSSQGNQPQHF.

The V and J genes are TRBV30 and TRBJ1-5; D is possibly TRBD1 (5 bases). CDR1 GTSNPN and CDR2 SVGIG come from the germline V gene (reference sequence). CDR3 length equals 14 residues. V lost 0 bases and J lost 6, with 12 bases in between. The CDR3 sequence: CAWSVGAGGQPQHF. CDR3 nucleotide sequence: TGTGCCTGGAGTGTAGGGGCGGGGGGTCAGCCCCAGCATTTT.

This chain links TRBV5-1 with TRBJ1-1, with no clear D. Trimming pared 10 bases from V and 8 bases from J, leaving 9 bases between. CDR1 is SGHRS and CDR2 is YFSETQ in the germline V gene. The CDR3 spans 9 residues. CDR3 DNA: TGCGCCCGACACCGGGAAGCTTTCTTT. This gives the protein CARHREAFF.

CDR3 amino acids: CASSPGTSNGQPQHF. Written as DNA, the CDR3 is TGTGCCAGCAGTCCCGGGACGTCCAATGGGCAGCCCCAGCATTTT. The genes are TRBV2 and TRBJ1-5, with D perhaps matching TRBD1 (5 bases). The CDR3 loop spans 15 amino acids. V lost 5 bases to trimming and J lost 7 bases, with 18 bases between them. Germline V CDR1 and CDR2: SNHLY, FYNNEI.

The gene calls are TRBV7-9 and TRBJ2-7; D uncertain. CDR3 length: 14 amino acids. Trimming shortened V by 3 bases and J by 3 bases, and 12 bases separated the two germline ends. Germline CDR1 is SEHNR and CDR2 is FQNEAQ (reference sequence). CDR3 in DNA: TGTGCCAGCAGCTTGTCCCTAACTAACTACGAGCAGTACTTC. It yields the protein CASSLSLTNYEQYF.

The chain couples TRBV7-2 to TRBJ2-1; 8 nucleotides align to TRBD2. From germline, CDR1 is SGHTA and CDR2 FQGNSA. V shed 8 bases and J 8 bases; nucleotides not matched to a gene: 14. The CDR3 spans 15 residues. The CDR3 sequence is CASAPVGRAYDEQFF. CDR3 nucleotides: TGTGCCAGCGCCCCCGTCGGGAGGGCTTATGATGAGCAGTTCTTC.

The chain recombines TRBV6-5 with TRBJ1-1; 9 nucleotides line up with TRBD1. In germline, CDR1 is MNHEY, CDR2 SVGAGI. The J segment lost 5 bases and the V segment lost 7 bases, leaving 8 bases of the junction unmatched. The CDR3 is made up of 14 amino acids. This CDR3 reads CASTMTGGGTEAFF. The CDR3, as DNA: TGTGCCAGCACAATGACAGGGGGAGGGACTGAAGCTTTCTTT.

The chain joins TRBV12-3 or TRBV12-4 to TRBJ1-3; D unclear. The germline V and J ends were trimmed by 3 bases and 8 bases, with 11 bases remaining between them. This CDR3 is 13 amino acids long. The CDR3 nucleotides read TGTGCCAGCAGTTTTTGGAGGTCGGACACCATATATTTT. Its translation is CASSFWRSDTIYF.